Listed below are T cell receptor beta chains from one sample, sequenced in a study of cytomegalovirus exposure and HLA in healthy donors. TCRdb's table, derived via immunoSEQ multiplex PCR, lists solely in-frame clones and lacks some. Here the sample spans 90,000 to 110,000 clones, about 81% being singletons. Sequenced sample: PBMCs. The receptors derive from a man under 40 in good health and CMV-seronegative. Each CDR3 is given with its conserved first and last residue. Size is stated for part of the rows, as once, few or many counts, or as a class when the clone is expanded.

v_call clone_size cdr3_aa
TRBV29-1 NA CSASGTSDSYEQYF
TRBV19 NA CASQQGSRYNEQFF
TRBV5-1 NA CASSDYYGYTF
TRBV4-3 NA CASSQDKDRGYGYTF
TRBV29-1 NA CSVARRDKDTQYF
TRBV10-1 NA CASSQGTKNIQYF
TRBV5-6 NA CASRQRDRGGNEQFF
TRBV27 NA CASSFSGGIQETQYF
TRBV13 once CASSEGLAGEFSYNEQFF
TRBV2 NA CASSEQRPTSGGNTGELFF
TRBV5-1 NA CASSVDSGGRTDTQYF
TRBV4-3 NA CASSPGRGYQPQHF
TRBV29-1 few CSVEDLPRGYTEAFF
TRBV6-1 NA CASSEYPPLQVFSGNTIYF